These 12 T cell receptor beta chains originate from one sample sequenced in a study of T cell responses to AZD1222 COVID-19 vaccine. Method: immunoSEQ multiplex PCR; TCRdb's copy keeps in-frame clones and lacks some. The sample comprises over 130,000 clones, less than 95% of which are singletons, and around 8% rests with the top ten. This specimen consisted of peripheral blood, obtained 28 days after the second dose of the MenACWY control vaccine. The receptors were gathered from an adult who received the MenACWY meningococcal vaccine as a control.

This chain links TRBV28 with TRBJ2-5; D is unclear. Trimming removed 3 bases at V and 4 bases at J, with 12 bases between. Germline V CDR1 and CDR2: MDHEN, SYDVKM. This CDR3 has 14 amino acids. CDR3 coding DNA: TGTGCCAGCAGTTTCGTGGGGTTTGGAGAGACCCAGTACTTC. Translating gives CASSFVGFGETQYF. Filled out from reference TRBV28 and TRBJ2-5, the complete variable domain reads DVKVTQSSRYLVKRTGEKVFLECVQDMDHENMFWYRQDPGLGLRLIYFSYDVKMKEKGDIPEGYSVSREKKERFSLILESASTNQTSMYLCASSFVGFGETQYFGPGTRLLVL.

V usage is TRBV28 and J usage is TRBJ2-7, with D perhaps TRBD1 (6 bases). Per the germline V gene, CDR1 is MDHEN and CDR2 is SYDVKM. The V and J ends lost 6 bases and 0 bases respectively, with 15 bases between them. The CDR3 is 15 residues long. For the CDR3, the DNA is TGTGCCAGCAGCCGCAGACAGGCGAGCTCCTACGAGCAGTACTTC. It yields the protein CASSRRQASSYEQYF.

The rearrangement uses TRBV7-3 and TRBJ2-1; D perhaps matches TRBD2 (6 bases). Per germline, CDR1 SGHTA and CDR2 FQGTGA. V was trimmed by 1 base and J by 2 bases, leaving 9 bases between them. The CDR3 has 15 residues. The CDR3 DNA follows: TGTGCCAGCAGCTTAAACGGGGAGGCCTACAATGAGCAGTTCTTC. Translation gives CASSLNGEAYNEQFF.

V usage is TRBV9 and J usage is TRBJ1-3; D not resolved. This CDR3 has 16 amino acids. V gave up 1 base and J gave up 0 bases, with 11 bases separating them. The germline CDR1 and CDR2 sequences are SGDLS and YYNGEE. The CDR3 coding sequence is TGTGCCAGCAGCGTAATCGATTCGTTCTCTGGAAACACCATATATTTT. It encodes CASSVIDSFSGNTIYF.

The CDR3 loop reads CASRLQGTDTQYF. CDR3 sequence (DNA): TGTGCCAGCAGACTACAGGGAACAGATACGCAGTATTTT. This chain joins TRBV25-1 and TRBJ2-3, with D tentatively TRBD1 (6 bases). Germline CDR1 and CDR2: MGHDK and SYGVNS. This CDR3 is built from 13 residues. V was pared by 6 bases and J by 3 bases, with 10 bases between.

Here the CDR3 reads CASRGDSGNTIYF. CDR3 bases: TGTGCCAGTAGGGGGGACTCTGGAAACACCATATATTTT. The chain is built from TRBV6-5 and TRBJ1-3; TRBD1 is a possible D gene (6 bases). Trimming stripped 9 bases from V and 0 bases from J, with 9 bases between. The CDR3 has 13 residues. The germline gives CDR1 MNHEY, CDR2 SVGAGI.

The chain joins TRBV6-2 or TRBV6-3 to TRBJ2-1; 7 bases are shared with TRBD1. Trimming took 5 bases from V and 3 from J; bases not matched to a gene: 1. This CDR3 has 13 amino acids. The germline V gene encodes CDR1 MNHEY and CDR2 SVGEGT. The CDR3 nucleotides read TGTGCCAGCAGTCGGGACAGCTACAATGAGCAGTTCTTC. Translated: CASSRDSYNEQFF.

V gene TRBV7-3 combines with J gene TRBJ2-3, with 7 nucleotides matching TRBD1. The CDR3 has 14 residues. J gave up 6 bases and V 4 bases, and 7 bases lay outside the gene matches. CDR1 is SGHTA and CDR2 is FQGTGA in the germline V gene. The CDR3 sequence is CASSSGQNKDTQYF. As DNA, the CDR3 is TGTGCCAGCAGCTCGGGACAGAACAAGGATACGCAGTATTTT.

The chain is built from TRBV29-1 and TRBJ2-2; TRBD1 aligns across 12 bases. Germline CDR1 SQVTM, CDR2 ANQGSEA. This CDR3 is 17 amino acids long. J lost 8 bases, V lost 7 bases, and 17 bases had no gene match. This chain's CDR3 is CSASGTGGGRTGGELFF. CDR3 in DNA: TGCAGCGCTTCCGGGACAGGGGGCGGGAGAACGGGTGGGGAGCTGTTTTTT.

The chain combines TRBV7-2 with TRBJ2-2; D call uncertain. This CDR3 spans 11 amino acids. The germline CDR1 and CDR2 sequences are SGHTA and FQGNSA. Trimming removed 0 bases at V and 7 bases at J, with 0 bases between. As DNA, the CDR3 is TGTGCCAGCAGCTTAGCCGGGGAGCTGTTTTTT. It is translated as CASSLAGELFF. The whole variable domain, remainder taken from reference TRBV7-2 and TRBJ2-2, is GAGVSQSPSNKVTEKGKDVELRCDPISGHTALYWYRQSLGQGLEFLIYFQGNSAPDKSGLPSDRFSAERTGGSVSTLTIQRTQQEDSAVYLCASSLAGELFFGEGSRLTVL.

The chain employs TRBV2 and TRBJ1-2, with 12 bases identical to TRBD1. Germline trimming cut 5 bases from V and 7 bases from J; bases unmatched to any gene: 5. Germline-derived CDR1 and CDR2 are SNHLY and FYNNEI. The CDR3 runs 14 residues. The CDR3 is CASSPGQGAPGYTF. The CDR3 bases are TGTGCCAGCAGTCCGGGACAGGGGGCGCCTGGCTACACCTTC.

The chain has TRBV27 and TRBJ1-6, with TRBD1 identical over 10 bases. The CDR3 has 16 residues. Trimming cost V 3 bases and J 7 bases; bases outside gene matches: 6. Germline CDR1 and CDR2: MNHEY and SMNVEV (reference sequence). The CDR3 spells CASSFKLDRGNSPLHF. The CDR3 nucleotides are TGTGCCAGCAGTTTTAAATTGGACAGGGGGAATTCACCCCTCCACTTT.